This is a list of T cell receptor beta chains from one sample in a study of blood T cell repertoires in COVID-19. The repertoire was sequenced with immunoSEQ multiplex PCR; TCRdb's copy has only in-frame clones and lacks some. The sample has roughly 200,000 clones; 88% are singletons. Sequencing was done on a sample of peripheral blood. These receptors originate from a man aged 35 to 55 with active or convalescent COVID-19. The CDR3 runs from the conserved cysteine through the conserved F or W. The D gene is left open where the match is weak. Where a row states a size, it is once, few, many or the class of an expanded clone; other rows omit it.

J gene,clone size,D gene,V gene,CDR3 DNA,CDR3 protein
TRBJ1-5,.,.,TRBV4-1,TGCGCCAGCAGCCAGACTAATCAGCCCCAGCATTTT,CASSQTNQPQHF
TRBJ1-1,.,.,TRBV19,TGTGCCAGTAGACTTCGGGGAGAAACGAACACTGAAGCTTTCTTT,CASRLRGETNTEAFF
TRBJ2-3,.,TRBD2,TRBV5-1,TGCGCCAGCAGCTCCTCTAGCGGGGCGGTCCCAGATACGCAGTATTTT,CASSSSSGAVPDTQYF
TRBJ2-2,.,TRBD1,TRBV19,TGTGCCAGTAGTATCGGGACAGGGGGCCGAACCGGGGAGCTGTTTTTT,CASSIGTGGRTGELFF
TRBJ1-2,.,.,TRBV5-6,TGTGCCAGCAGCGATTACAGGTTACTCAACTATGGCTACACCTTC,CASSDYRLLNYGYTF
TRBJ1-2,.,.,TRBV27,TGTGCCAGCAGGGACACGTGGAGTGGCTACACCTTC,CASRDTWSGYTF
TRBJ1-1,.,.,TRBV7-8,TGTGCCAGCAGCTTAGGTACCGGCACTGAAGCTTTCTTT,CASSLGTGTEAFF
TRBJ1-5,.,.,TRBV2,TGTGCCAGCAGAGGGGAGGAGGTGGGCAATCAGCCCCAGCATTTT,CASRGEEVGNQPQHF
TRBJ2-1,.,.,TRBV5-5,TGTGCCAGCAGCTCCCCCCCAGGATACAATGAGCAGTTCTTC,CASSSPPGYNEQFF
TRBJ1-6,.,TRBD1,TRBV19,TGTGCCAGTAGTATCAGGACAGGGCCCCTTGGTAATTCACCCCTCCACTTT,CASSIRTGPLGNSPLHF
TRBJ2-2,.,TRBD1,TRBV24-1,TGTGCCACCAGTGACGGATCGACAGGGGCCGCCGGGGAGCTGTTTTTT,CATSDGSTGAAGELFF
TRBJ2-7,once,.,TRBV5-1,TGCGCCAGCAGCCCTACCGGACAGAGCTCCTACGAGCAGTACTTC,CASSPTGQSSYEQYF
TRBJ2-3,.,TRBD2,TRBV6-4,TGTGCCAGCAGTGAGATGGCGGGAGGGCCGTCTACGCAGTATTTT,CASSEMAGGPSTQYF
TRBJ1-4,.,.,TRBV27,TGTGCCAGCAGTGAACGGGGTTACGCGGAAAAACTGTTTTTT,CASSERGYAEKLFF
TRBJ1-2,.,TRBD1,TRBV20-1,TGCAGTGCCTGGACAGGGAGTGGCTACACCTTC,CSAWTGSGYTF
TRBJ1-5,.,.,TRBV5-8,TGTGCCAGCAGCATAAGGACAGTCAGTGGTAATCAGCCCCAGCATTTT,CASSIRTVSGNQPQHF
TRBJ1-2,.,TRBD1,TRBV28,TGTGCCAGCAGGAACGAACAGGGGACAGGGGCCGGCTACACCTTC,CASRNEQGTGAGYTF
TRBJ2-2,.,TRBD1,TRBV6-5,TGTGCCAGCAGTAGGACAGGGAAGCCCGGGGAGCTGTTTTTT,CASSRTGKPGELFF
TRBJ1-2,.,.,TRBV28,TGTGCCAGCAGTTCATCGGGGGAGGGAGGCTACACCTTC,CASSSSGEGGYTF
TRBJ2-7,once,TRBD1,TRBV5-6,TGTGCCAGCAGTCCCGACAGGGGGCTTAATTACGAGCAGTACTTC,CASSPDRGLNYEQYF
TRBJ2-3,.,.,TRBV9,TGTGCCAGCAGCGACCCTCTCCGGGACTCCTGGGATACGCAGTATTTT,CASSDPLRDSWDTQYF
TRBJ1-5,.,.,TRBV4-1,TGCGCCAGCAGCCAAGTTATACGGGACAATCAGCCCCAGCATTTT,CASSQVIRDNQPQHF
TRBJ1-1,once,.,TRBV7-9,TGTGCCAGCAGATCAGGACAACTGAACACTGAAGCTTTCTTT,CASRSGQLNTEAFF
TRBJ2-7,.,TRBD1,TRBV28,TGTGCCAGCAGACTAGGACAGGGGGCCAACGAGCAGTACTTC,CASRLGQGANEQYF